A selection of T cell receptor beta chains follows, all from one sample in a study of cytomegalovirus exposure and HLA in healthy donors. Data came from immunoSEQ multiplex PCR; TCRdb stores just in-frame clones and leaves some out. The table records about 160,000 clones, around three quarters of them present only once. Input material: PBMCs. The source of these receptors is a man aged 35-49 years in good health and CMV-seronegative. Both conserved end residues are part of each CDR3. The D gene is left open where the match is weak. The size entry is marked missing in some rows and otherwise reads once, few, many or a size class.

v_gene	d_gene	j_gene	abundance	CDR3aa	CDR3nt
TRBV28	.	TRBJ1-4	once	CASSRQATNEKLFF	TGTGCCAGCAGCAGACAGGCAACTAATGAAAAACTGTTTTTT
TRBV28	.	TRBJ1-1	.	CASRYGWRTEAFF	TGTGCCAGCAGGTATGGGTGGCGGACTGAAGCTTTCTTT
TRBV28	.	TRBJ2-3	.	CASSTGDTQYF	TGTGCCAGCAGTACGGGGGATACGCAGTATTTT
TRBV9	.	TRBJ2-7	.	CASSPHYDFEQYF	TGTGCCAGCAGCCCTCATTATGACTTCGAGCAGTACTTC
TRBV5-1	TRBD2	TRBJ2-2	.	CASSILAGGNTGELFF	TGCGCCAGCAGCATCTTAGCGGGAGGGAACACCGGGGAGCTGTTTTTT
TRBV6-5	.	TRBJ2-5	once	CASRGRGSRETQYF	TGTGCCAGCAGGGGAAGAGGGAGTAGGGAGACCCAGTACTTC
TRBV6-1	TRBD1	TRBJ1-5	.	CASSEAGGNNQPQHF	TGTGCCAGCAGTGAGGCAGGGGGGAACAATCAGCCCCAGCATTTT
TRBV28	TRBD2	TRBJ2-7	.	CASSPRLGLVRYEQYF	TGTGCCAGCAGTCCTCGTTTGGGACTAGTTCGGTACGAGCAGTACTTC
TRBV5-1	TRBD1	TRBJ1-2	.	CASSPTGVDGYTF	TGCGCCAGCAGCCCGACAGGGGTGGATGGCTACACCTTC
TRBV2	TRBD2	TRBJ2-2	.	CASSDRTSGSSRELFF	TGTGCCAGCAGTGATAGGACTAGCGGGAGTAGCCGGGAGCTGTTTTTT
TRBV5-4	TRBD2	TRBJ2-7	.	CASSLQLAGPKQYF	TGTGCCAGCAGCTTGCAACTAGCGGGCCCTAAACAGTACTTC
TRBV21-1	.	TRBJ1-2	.	CASSYGQKIYGYTF	TGTGCCAGCAGCTACGGACAGAAGATCTATGGCTACACCTTC
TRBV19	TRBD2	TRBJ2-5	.	CASASGRAPETQYF	TGTGCCAGTGCTAGCGGGAGGGCCCCAGAGACCCAGTACTTC
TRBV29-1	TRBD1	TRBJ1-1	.	CSVLQGVGTEAFF	TGCAGCGTTCTCCAGGGGGTTGGCACTGAAGCTTTCTTT
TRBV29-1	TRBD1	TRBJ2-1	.	CSVMDRGGDEQFF	TGCAGCGTTATGGACAGGGGTGGAGATGAGCAGTTCTTC
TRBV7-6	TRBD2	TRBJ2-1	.	CASSFVAGDLGRQEQFF	TGTGCCAGCAGCTTCGTAGCGGGGGACCTGGGCCGTCAGGAGCAGTTCTTC
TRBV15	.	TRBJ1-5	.	CATHGGGNQPQHF	TGTGCCACCCACGGTGGTGGCAATCAGCCCCAGCATTTT
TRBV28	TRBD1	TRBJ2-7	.	CASSLEADRGSYEQYF	TGTGCCAGCAGTTTAGAGGCCGACAGGGGAAGCTACGAGCAGTACTTC
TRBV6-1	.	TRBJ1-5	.	CASSASGGSNQPQHF	TGTGCCAGCAGTGCATCAGGAGGTAGCAATCAGCCCCAGCATTTT
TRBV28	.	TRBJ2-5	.	CASRRWGPGETQYF	TGTGCCAGCAGGCGATGGGGCCCGGGAGAGACCCAGTACTTC
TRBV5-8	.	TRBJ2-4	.	CATLPWGVNSQYF	TGTGCCACCCTTCCATGGGGGGTAAACAGTCAGTACTTC
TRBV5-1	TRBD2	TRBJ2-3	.	CASSDKGTSSTDTQYF	TGCGCCAGCAGCGATAAGGGGACTAGCAGCACAGATACGCAGTATTTT
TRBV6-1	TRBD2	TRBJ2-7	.	CASSFVTSGRAEQYF	TGTGCCAGCAGTTTCGTCACTAGCGGGAGGGCCGAGCAGTACTTC
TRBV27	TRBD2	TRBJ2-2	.	CASSLWAGGDTGELFF	TGTGCCAGCAGTTTATGGGCGGGAGGGGATACCGGGGAGCTGTTTTTT
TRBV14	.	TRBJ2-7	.	CASSHTGGRTIYEQYF	TGTGCCAGCAGCCACACCGGCGGGCGAACGATTTACGAGCAGTACTTC
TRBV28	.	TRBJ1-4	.	CASSLVSSLEKLFF	TGTGCCAGCAGTTTAGTGTCCTCCCTTGAAAAACTGTTTTTT
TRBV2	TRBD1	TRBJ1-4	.	CASSLTGLTTNEKLFF	TGTGCCAGCAGCCTGACAGGGCTGACAACTAATGAAAAACTGTTTTTT
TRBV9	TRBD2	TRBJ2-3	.	CASGAAGGTDTQYF	TGTGCCAGCGGTGCGGCGGGGGGCACAGATACGCAGTATTTT
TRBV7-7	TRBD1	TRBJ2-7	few	CASSLAADRGEQYF	TGTGCTAGCAGCTTAGCCGCGGACAGGGGCGAGCAGTACTTC
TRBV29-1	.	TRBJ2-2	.	CSVDPGGTGELFF	TGCAGCGTTGACCCCGGCGGGACCGGGGAGCTGTTTTTT
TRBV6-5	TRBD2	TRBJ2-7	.	CASSYASGTSYEQYF	TGTGCCAGCAGTTACGCTAGCGGGACCTCCTACGAGCAGTACTTC
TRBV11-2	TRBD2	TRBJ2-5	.	CASSSLRGTSGRAETQYF	TGTGCCAGCAGCTCATTAAGGGGGACTAGCGGGAGGGCAGAGACCCAGTACTTC
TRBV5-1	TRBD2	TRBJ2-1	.	CASRGLHEQFF	TGCGCCAGCAGGGGACTACATGAGCAGTTCTTC
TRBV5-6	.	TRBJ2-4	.	CASSLLGVIAKNIQYF	TGTGCCAGCAGCTTGCTCGGGGTAATAGCCAAAAACATTCAGTACTTC
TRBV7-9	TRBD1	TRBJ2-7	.	CASSPRDSETYEQYF	TGTGCCAGCAGCCCTAGGGACAGTGAAACTTACGAGCAGTACTTC
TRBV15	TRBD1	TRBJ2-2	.	CATTTTGVSSGELFF	TGTGCCACCACCACGACAGGGGTATCTTCCGGGGAGCTGTTTTTT
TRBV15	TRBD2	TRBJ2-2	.	CATSRGGREGQGTGELFF	TGTGCCACCAGCCGGGGGGGGCGGGAGGGCCAAGGCACCGGGGAGCTGTTTTTT
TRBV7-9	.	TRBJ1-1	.	CSSSLGDSTEAFF	TGTTCCAGCAGCTTAGGAGACAGCACTGAAGCTTTCTTT
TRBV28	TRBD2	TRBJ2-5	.	CASSPGTSGSETQYF	TGTGCCAGCAGTCCTGGGACTAGCGGGAGTGAGACCCAGTACTTC
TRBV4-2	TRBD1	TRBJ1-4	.	CASSPWRDRGLPPDEKLFF	TGTGCCAGCAGCCCCTGGCGGGACAGGGGGTTGCCCCCGGATGAAAAACTGTTTTTT
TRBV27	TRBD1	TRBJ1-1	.	CASSFLSLGQITEAFF	TGTGCCAGCAGTTTTTTGTCCTTGGGACAGATCACTGAAGCTTTCTTT
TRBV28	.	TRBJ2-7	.	CASSPSWLARSYEQYF	TGTGCCAGCAGCCCCAGCTGGCTAGCGAGGTCCTACGAGCAGTACTTC
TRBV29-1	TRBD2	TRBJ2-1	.	CSVPKAGVSYNEQFF	TGCAGCGTCCCCAAAGCGGGAGTATCCTACAATGAGCAGTTCTTC
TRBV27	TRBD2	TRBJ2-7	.	CASSRGLAGAEQYF	TGTGCCAGCAGCCGAGGACTAGCGGGAGCCGAGCAGTACTTC
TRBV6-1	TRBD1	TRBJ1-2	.	CASSRTGGSNGGYTF	TGTGCCAGCAGTAGGACAGGGGGCTCCAATGGTGGCTACACCTTC
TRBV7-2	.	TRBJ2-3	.	CASSFQFSDTQYF	TGTGCCAGCAGCTTTCAGTTTTCAGATACGCAGTATTTT
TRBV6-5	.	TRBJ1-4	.	CASSYGQFNEKLFF	TGTGCCAGCAGTTATGGTCAGTTTAATGAAAAACTGTTTTTT
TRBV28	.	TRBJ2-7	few	CASTTRRDTFYEQYF	TGTGCCAGCACCACGAGAAGGGACACCTTCTACGAGCAGTACTTC
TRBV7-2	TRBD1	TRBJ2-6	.	CASSLTGTGVSGANVLTF	TGTGCCAGCAGCTTAACCGGGACAGGGGTCTCTGGGGCCAACGTCCTGACTTTC
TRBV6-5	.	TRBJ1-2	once	CASSYSLADYGYTF	TGTGCCAGCAGTTACTCATTGGCGGACTATGGCTACACCTTC